This TCR beta chain emerged from a study of cytomegalovirus exposure and HLA in healthy donors. Study conclusions and caveats: Researchers catalogued over 150 TCR beta chains as cytomegalovirus-associated. It was found in a later analysis that first-cohort TCR clusters tended to co-occur in the 130 or so validation repertoires. Rarity held for most TCR sequences, but there were some public TCRs that occurred in many donors. As was reported, the classifier diagnosed cytomegalovirus status with high specificity and sensitivity.

The method was immunoSEQ multiplex PCR; TCRdb's version includes in-frame clones alone and lacks a portion of them. The sample records 150,000 to 200,000 clones, 75% to 90% being singletons. Concerning this clone itself: Antigen: not known.

The CDR3 consists of 19 residues. Per germline, CDR1 SGHTA and CDR2 FQGNSA. V was clipped by 5 bases and J by 1 base; unmatched bases: 11. The rearrangement uses TRBV7-2 and TRBJ2-1; 13 bases agree with TRBD2. Sequenced input: PBMCs. The TCR sequence derives from a woman aged 18-29 years in good health and CMV-seronegative. The CDR3 protein is CASSRPGLAGRTSYNEQFF. The CDR3 region has the DNA TGTGCCAGCAGCCGGCCGGGACTAGCGGGACGGACATCCTACAATGAGCAGTTCTTC. The whole variable domain, filled in from reference TRBV7-2 and TRBJ2-1, reads GAGVSQSPSNKVTEKGKDVELRCDPISGHTALYWYRQSLGQGLEFLIYFQGNSAPDKSGLPSDRFSAERTGGSVSTLTIQRTQQEDSAVYLCASSRPGLAGRTSYNEQFFGPGTRLTVL.